These 13 T cell receptor beta chains originate from one sample sequenced in a study of blood T cells in healthy people across ages. Alongside a J-beta primer mix, a sample-barcoded 5' primer served in a second PCR lasting 7 to 11 cycles. Using its own MiXCR run on the 5' RACE reads, TCRdb lists one record per CDR3 protein. The data show 1.8 million or so distinct CDR3 sequences, roughly two fifths seen once. The sample comprised blood. Receptor source: a human donor in good health.

The chain employs TRBV29-1 and TRBJ2-5; D perhaps matches TRBD1 (5 bases). The CDR3 has 14 residues. Germline V CDR1 and CDR2: SQVTM, ANQGSEA. V gave up 4 bases and J gave up 5 bases, with 17 bases separating them. In nucleotides, the CDR3 is TGCAGCGTTGTGGTAAGGGGCCGGATGGAGACCCAGTACTTC. Protein product: CSVVVRGRMETQYF.

This chain connects TRBV7-2 to TRBJ1-1; TRBD1 might be the D (6 bases). V was cut by 5 bases and J by 1 base, with 8 bases left in between. Germline CDR1 SGHTA, CDR2 FQGNSA. This CDR3 has 13 amino acids. CDR3 DNA: TGTGCCAGCAGCACCAGGGGGAACACTGAAGCTTTCTTT. Translating gives CASSTRGNTEAFF.

The rearrangement uses TRBV12-3 or TRBV12-4 and TRBJ2-3; 8 bases are a match to TRBD2. The CDR3 is 16 residues long. Trimming cost V 1 base and J 5 bases; bases outside gene matches: 8. Here the CDR3 reads CASSLDGGAGGDTQYF. The CDR3 coding sequence is TGTGCCAGCAGTTTAGACGGGGGGGCCGGAGGAGATACGCAGTATTTT.

The chain combines TRBV6-6 with TRBJ1-2; maybe TRBD1 (5 bases). CDR3 length: 12 amino acids. Germline V lookup: CDR1 MNHNY, CDR2 SVGAGI (reference sequence). The V end was cut by 7 bases, the J end by 7 bases, with 13 bases between. The CDR3, as DNA: TGTGCCAGCACCCGGGACGGTGGTGGCTACACCTTC. Amino acids: CASTRDGGGYTF.

This clonotype was seen a single time. The CDR3 loop is CSVGGQGYYEKYF. The DNA of the CDR3 is TGCAGCGTTGGAGGACAGGGGTACTACGAGAAGTACTTC. The J gene is TRBJ2-4, the V gene TRBV29-1, with 9 bases aligning to TRBD1. CDR3 length equals 13 residues. V was pared by 4 bases and J by 14 bases, with 12 bases of the junction left unmatched. Germline V CDR1 and CDR2: SQVTM, ANQGSEA.

This clonotype appeared a single time. The rearrangement uses TRBV20-1 and TRBJ2-5; 7 nucleotides line up with TRBD1. This CDR3 spans 12 amino acids. V lost 1 base, J lost 11 bases, and 7 bases stayed unmatched. Per germline, CDR1 DFQATT and CDR2 SNEGSKA (reference sequence). The CDR3 reads CSARVTGREQYF. The CDR3 DNA reads as TGCAGTGCTAGAGTGACAGGGCGAGAGCAGTACTTC.

The chain carries TRBV7-2 and TRBJ2-1; D is unresolved. Between the trimmed V and J ends, which lost 2 bases and 4 bases, there was a span of 9 bases. CDR3 length: 14 residues. In germline, CDR1 is SGHTA, CDR2 FQGNSA. The CDR3 sequence is CASSLPYHYNEQFF. For the CDR3, the DNA is TGTGCCAGCAGCTTACCCTATCATTACAATGAGCAGTTCTTC.

With regard to this clonotype: At one end, the junction sequence differs from germline, possibly due to a read error. The chain carries TRBV6-1 and TRBJ2-3; a weak D match, TRBD1 (5 bases). Germline V CDR1 and CDR2: MNHNS, SASEGT. The CDR3 contains 14 residues. CDR3 in DNA: TGTGCCCGCAGTGAAAGGGGCCGCACAGATACGCAGTATTTT. This sequence encodes CARSERGRTDTQYF.

This rearrangement joins TRBV7-2 to TRBJ2-1, with 8 nucleotides matching TRBD1. From germline, CDR1 is SGHTA and CDR2 FQGNSA. The junction had 6 bases not matched to a gene; V was cut back by 5 bases and J by 0 bases. CDR3 size: 16 residues. DNA for the CDR3: TGTGCCAGCAGCCCTGGGGGGACAGGCTCCTACAATGAGCAGTTCTTC. It translates to CASSPGGTGSYNEQFF.

The chain carries TRBV7-6 and TRBJ1-1; a weak D match, TRBD1 (6 bases). Per the germline V gene, CDR1 is SGHVS and CDR2 is FNYEAQ. The CDR3 totals 16 residues. Deletions cut 2 bases from V and 0 bases from J, with 13 bases between. As DNA, the CDR3 is TGTGCCAGCAGCTTAACCCGGGGGGGCCTGAACACTGAAGCTTTCTTT. Its protein is CASSLTRGGLNTEAFF.

This clonotype showed up just a few times. The chain uses TRBV7-2 and TRBJ2-6, with D perhaps TRBD2 (5 bases). Germline CDR1 reads SGHTA; CDR2 reads FQGNSA. This CDR3 has 15 amino acids. The ends were cut back, 1 base at V and 4 bases at J, with 8 bases in the middle. CDR3 DNA sequence: TGTGCCAGCAGCTTAGTCGGACTGGGGGCCAACGTCCTGACTTTC. Residues: CASSLVGLGANVLTF.

This clonotype was seen more than once but under ten times. This chain's CDR3 is CSARGPQNEQFF. CDR3 bases: TGCAGTGCTAGAGGACCCCAGAATGAGCAGTTCTTC. The chain recombines TRBV20-1 with TRBJ2-1; D remains ambiguous. V was clipped by 1 base and J by 7 bases, with 8 bases between them. This CDR3 contains 12 residues. Germline V gene sequence: CDR1 DFQATT, CDR2 SNEGSKA (reference sequence).

This clonotype occurred a few times. The chain employs TRBV3-1 and TRBJ2-7; maybe TRBD1 (5 bases). The CDR3 length is 16 residues. In germline, CDR1 is LGHDT, CDR2 YNNKEL (reference sequence). V was shortened by 4 bases and J by 2 bases, with 18 bases between the two germline ends. The CDR3 sequence: CASSRNTGTITYEQYF. DNA of the CDR3: TGTGCCAGCAGCCGCAACACAGGAACAATTACCTACGAGCAGTACTTC.